A selection of T cell receptor beta chains follows, all from one sample in a study of blood T cells in healthy people across ages. A single record per CDR3 protein comes from TCRdb applying MiXCR to the 5' RACE reads. The table shows around 900,000 distinct CDR3 sequences, with roughly 26% occurring only once. The source material was blood. These receptors all stem from a woman older than 75 in good health. CDR3s include the opening cysteine and the closing phenylalanine or tryptophan. A D gene is named only where the DNA matches it firmly. Only part of the rows carry a size: once, few, many, or a class if the clone is expanded.

j_call: TRBJ2-1
d_call: TRBD2
clone_size: many
v_call: TRBV6-1
cdr3_aa: CASSEVGTSGPEQFF
cdr3_nt: TGTGCCAGCAGTGAAGTCGGGACTAGCGGACCTGAGCAGTTCTTC

j_call: TRBJ2-5
d_call: TRBD2
clone_size: once
v_call: TRBV7-2
cdr3_aa: CASSLDPGLDPEETQYF
cdr3_nt: TGTGCCAGCAGCTTAGATCCGGGACTAGATCCCGAAGAGACCCAGTACTTC

j_call: TRBJ1-2
d_call: TRBD1
clone_size: many
v_call: TRBV7-2
cdr3_aa: CASSSRGGQGYTF
cdr3_nt: TGTGCCAGCAGCTCCAGGGGGGGGCAAGGCTACACCTTC

j_call: TRBJ2-7
d_call: TRBD1
clone_size: many
v_call: TRBV30
cdr3_aa: CAWSPSRTGPGEQYF
cdr3_nt: TGTGCCTGGAGTCCTTCCCGGACAGGACCAGGGGAGCAGTACTTC

j_call: TRBJ2-2
d_call: .
clone_size: .
v_call: TRBV27
cdr3_aa: CASRTGQDTGELFF
cdr3_nt: TGTGCCAGCAGGACGGGACAAGACACCGGGGAGCTGTTTTTT

j_call: TRBJ1-1
d_call: TRBD1
clone_size: .
v_call: TRBV20-1
cdr3_aa: CSAPTGGKGAFF
cdr3_nt: TGCAGTGCCCCTACAGGGGGCAAAGGAGCTTTCTTT

j_call: TRBJ1-1
d_call: .
clone_size: few
v_call: TRBV6-5
cdr3_aa: CASSFQGGGLHTEAFF
cdr3_nt: TGTGCCAGCAGTTTCCAGGGTGGGGGATTACACACTGAAGCTTTCTTT

j_call: TRBJ2-1
d_call: .
clone_size: many
v_call: TRBV3-1
cdr3_aa: CASSLPFRPYNEQFF
cdr3_nt: TGTGCCAGCAGCTTACCGTTTAGACCCTACAATGAGCAGTTCTTC

j_call: TRBJ1-2
d_call: .
clone_size: many
v_call: TRBV12-3/TRBV12-4
cdr3_aa: CASSLTAQGRSYGYTF
cdr3_nt: TGTGCCAGCAGTTTAACGGCCCAGGGGCGTAGCTATGGCTACACCTTC

j_call: TRBJ2-6
d_call: .
clone_size: many
v_call: TRBV10-1
cdr3_aa: CASSATVSGANVLTF
cdr3_nt: TGCGCCAGCAGTGCCACGGTTTCTGGGGCCAACGTCCTGACTTTC

j_call: TRBJ1-2
d_call: .
clone_size: few
v_call: TRBV14
cdr3_aa: CASSQKSNYGYTF
cdr3_nt: TGTGCCAGCAGCCAAAAGTCTAACTATGGCTACACCTTC

j_call: TRBJ2-7
d_call: .
clone_size: few
v_call: TRBV20-1
cdr3_aa: CGAYRQEISEQYF
cdr3_nt: TGCGGTGCTTACCGACAGGAGATCAGCGAGCAGTACTTC

j_call: TRBJ2-3
d_call: TRBD2
clone_size: many
v_call: TRBV11-2
cdr3_aa: CASSLDIKAGGRQYF
cdr3_nt: TGTGCCAGCAGCTTAGATATTAAGGCGGGGGGGCGGCAGTATTTT

j_call: TRBJ2-1
d_call: .
clone_size: few
v_call: TRBV18
cdr3_aa: CASSPPVGGVERGHNEQFF
cdr3_nt: TGTGCCAGCTCACCACCGGTCGGCGGGGTCGAAAGGGGGCACAATGAGCAGTTCTTC

j_call: TRBJ2-7
d_call: TRBD2
clone_size: many
v_call: TRBV11-2
cdr3_aa: CASSLLLPGLAGGPYEQYF
cdr3_nt: TGTGCCAGCAGCTTACTCCTCCCGGGACTAGCGGGGGGGCCGTACGAGCAGTACTTC

j_call: TRBJ2-7
d_call: TRBD1
clone_size: many
v_call: TRBV6-2/TRBV6-3
cdr3_aa: CASNHRQGSYEQYF
cdr3_nt: TGTGCCAGCAACCACCGACAGGGTTCCTACGAGCAGTACTTC

j_call: TRBJ2-5
d_call: .
clone_size: many
v_call: TRBV7-2
cdr3_aa: CASSLKLETQYF
cdr3_nt: TGTGCCAGCAGCTTAAAGTTGGAGACCCAGTACTTC

j_call: TRBJ1-1
d_call: .
clone_size: .
v_call: TRBV5-1
cdr3_aa: CASRPGGAMNTEAFF
cdr3_nt: TGCGCCAGCAGGCCCGGTGGCGCGATGAACACTGAAGCTTTCTTT

j_call: TRBJ2-3
d_call: TRBD1
clone_size: many
v_call: TRBV6-2/TRBV6-3
cdr3_aa: CASSWGQGRGDTQYF
cdr3_nt: TGTGCCAGCAGTTGGGGACAGGGGAGAGGAGATACGCAGTATTTT